One TCR beta chain is described in this entry. These data belong to a study of patients and donors after allogeneic stem cell transplantation. One entry per CDR3 protein results from TCRdb running MiXCR on the RT-PCR reads. This table holds about 30,000 distinct CDR3 sequences, roughly 7.3% found once. The V end lost 1 base, the J end lost 2 bases, and 8 bases lay between the germline ends. The V gene's germline CDR1 is LGHDT and CDR2 YNNKEL (reference sequence). The CDR3 is 14 amino acids. The J gene is TRBJ1-1, the V gene TRBV3-1; D unresolved. The sample comprised blood, either unsorted or a sorted T cell fraction (not recorded which). The clonotype comes from a human donor who was either an allogeneic HSCT recipient or a stem cell or donor lymphocyte infusion donor (not recorded which). It is not recorded whose cells these are; they may come from a transplant donor. The CDR3 DNA is TGTGCCAGCAGCCAAGTTGGCGTAAACACTGAAGCTTTCTTT. It yields the protein CASSQVGVNTEAFF.